This TCR beta chain was found in a study of T cells in Graves' hyperthyroidism and ophthalmopathy. Study-wide background: At initial diagnosis, before any treatment had begun, peripheral blood was obtained.

Trimming took 9 bases from V and 0 from J, leaving 11 bases between them. Germline loops: CDR1 KGHDR, CDR2 SFDVKD. This CDR3 has 13 amino acids. On the basis of clinical symptoms, serum thyroxine and TRAb, thyroid ultrasound and orbital computed tomography, diagnoses were made. What was amplified from RNA transcripts were TCR beta CDR3 regions. A first-round RT-PCR of the TCR CDR3 used the HTBI primer set. TCRdb redid the calling of the multiplex PCR reads with MiXCR, one entry per CDR3 protein. The sample has about 610,000 distinct CDR3 sequences; 14% to 15% are singletons. This clonotype was recorded at least ten times.

The sequence was collected from a middle-aged woman with Graves' ophthalmopathy. What was sequenced was blood. The rearrangement joins TRBV24-1 to TRBJ2-7, with D unclear. Here the CDR3 DNA reads TGTGCCACCGTAACGACATCCTCCTACGAGCAGTACTTC. It translates to CATVTTSSYEQYF.